The T cell receptor beta chain described here comes from a study of cytomegalovirus exposure and HLA in healthy donors. This CDR3 has 13 amino acids. V was pared by 5 bases and J by 4 bases, with 11 bases between. Per the germline V gene, CDR1 is GTSNPN and CDR2 is SVGIG (reference sequence). Turning to this clone: Antigen unknown.

Primers included in the PCR were 60 Vbeta and 13 Jbeta primers. The data were produced by immunoSEQ multiplex PCR, yet TCRdb's version contains in-frame clones alone and is incomplete. This table holds 130,000 or so clones, around 80% found once. Study-wide results and limits: High sensitivity and specificity were reportedly achieved when the classifier diagnosed cytomegalovirus status. The authors assumed roughly uniform sequencing depth across donors for presence/absence analyses.

The sample was PBMCs. The V gene is TRBV30, the J gene TRBJ2-2, with D tentatively TRBD1 (6 bases). The sequence came from a woman younger than 35 in good health and CMV-seronegative. The CDR3 here is CAWEDSATGELFF. The DNA for the CDR3 is TGTGCCTGGGAGGACAGTGCCACCGGGGAGCTGTTTTTT.